These T cell receptor beta chains were read from a single sample in a study of blood T cells in healthy people across ages. TCRdb reprocessed the 5' RACE reads via MiXCR and lists one record per CDR3 protein. The sample gives over 1,500,000 distinct CDR3 sequences, roughly 50% of which show up once; approximately 2% is in the top ten. Sequenced sample: blood. The source of these receptors is a woman aged 40 to 49 in good health. CDR3s include the opening cysteine and the closing phenylalanine or tryptophan. The order of the fields is D gene, V gene, CDR3 protein. The D gene is left open where the match is weak.

D: .; V: TRBV4-3; CDR3: CASNQSIVCSGLSYEQYF
D: .; V: TRBV21-1; CDR3: CASSNFGLKQFF
D: TRBD1; V: TRBV12-3/TRBV12-4; CDR3: CASRGQGRDEQFF
D: TRBD2; V: TRBV5-1; CDR3: CASSLVGGGAEETQYF
D: .; V: TRBV6-6; CDR3: CASSYSMMLQAKNIQYF
D: .; V: TRBV20-1; CDR3: CSARDSPPARYGYTF
D: TRBD1; V: TRBV10-3; CDR3: CAISETDRGQDTQYF
D: .; V: TRBV27; CDR3: CASSLFQGGAFRADTQYF
D: .; V: TRBV27; CDR3: CASSFTEGYEQYF
D: .; V: TRBV24-1; CDR3: CATSGSSGQLAETQYF
D: .; V: TRBV12-3/TRBV12-4; CDR3: CASSPHGDEQFF
D: .; V: TRBV24-1; CDR3: CATRDINYGYTF